Reported below is one T cell receptor (beta chain). Its target is unknown. There are 15 residues in the CDR3. Deletions cut 3 bases from V and 5 bases from J, with 15 bases between. The germline gives CDR1 SGDLS, CDR2 YYNGEE. This sample was taken from a study of cytomegalovirus exposure and HLA in healthy donors. Notes on the study in general: Productive status was seen about 87% or about 30% of the time for most TCR beta V segments in an earlier analysis.

The PCR employed 60 Vbeta primers together with 13 Jbeta primers. Produced via immunoSEQ multiplex PCR; TCRdb's table is partial and in-frame only. The table includes 200,000 to 250,000 clones, about 81% detected once. The sample taken for sequencing was PBMCs. The chain links TRBV9 to TRBJ2-1; possibly TRBD2 for D (6 bases). This clonotype originated in a middle-aged woman in good health and CMV-seropositive. Here the CDR3 DNA reads TGTGCCAGCAGCGCACCGGGACTCAAGGACAATGAGCAGTTCTTC. Translated: CASSAPGLKDNEQFF.